The T cell receptor beta chain described here comes from a study of patients and donors after allogeneic stem cell transplantation. In this sample, this clonotype turned up many times. The CDR3 is 16 amino acids. Germline trimming cut 7 bases from V and 3 bases from J; bases unmatched to any gene: 15. Per germline, CDR1 SGHRS and CDR2 YFSETQ. TCRdb re-derived calls from the RT-PCR reads in MiXCR, one entry per CDR3 protein. The sample carries roughly 9,400 distinct CDR3 sequences, roughly 5.9% recorded once. The V and J genes are TRBV5-1 and TRBJ2-7; 8 bases map to TRBD2. The clonotype originates from a human donor who was either an allogeneic HSCT recipient or a stem cell or donor lymphocyte infusion donor (not recorded which). It is not recorded whose cells these are; they may come from a transplant donor. The sequenced material came from blood, either unsorted or a sorted T cell fraction (not recorded which). CDR3 DNA: TGCGCCAGCTGGGGAGGAGCGGGAGTTGGTGGCTACGAGCAGTACTTC. The encoded protein is CASWGGAGVGGYEQYF.